This T cell receptor (beta chain) comes out of a study of memory CD4+ T cells and cytomegalovirus serostatus. On this clone itself: No antigen is known for it.

The CDR3 is 15 amino acids. The germline V gene has CDR1 MNHEY and CDR2 SMNVEV (reference sequence). V lost 3 bases and J lost 0, with 9 bases in between. The sort gate was single viable CD3+CD4+CD8-CD45RO+ cells for memory CD4+ T cells. Serostatus was set by detecting CMV pp150, pp28, p38, p52 IgG. After thawing, CD4+ T cells were positively selected. Generated by immunoSEQ multiplex PCR, the TCRdb table keeps only in-frame clones and is missing some. The sample holds about 96,000 clones, approximately 80% seen once. General study points: CD4+ memory repertoires contained about 40% of the roughly 160 reported CMV TCRbeta sequences.

The chain carries TRBV27 and TRBJ1-5, with a possible D match to TRBD1 (5 bases). The specimen sequenced was memory CD4+ T cells from blood. The sequence came from an adult in good health and CMV-seropositive. CDR3 amino acids: CASSFQGHSNQPQHF. CDR3 nucleotide sequence: TGTGCCAGCAGTTTCCAGGGCCATAGCAATCAGCCCCAGCATTTT.